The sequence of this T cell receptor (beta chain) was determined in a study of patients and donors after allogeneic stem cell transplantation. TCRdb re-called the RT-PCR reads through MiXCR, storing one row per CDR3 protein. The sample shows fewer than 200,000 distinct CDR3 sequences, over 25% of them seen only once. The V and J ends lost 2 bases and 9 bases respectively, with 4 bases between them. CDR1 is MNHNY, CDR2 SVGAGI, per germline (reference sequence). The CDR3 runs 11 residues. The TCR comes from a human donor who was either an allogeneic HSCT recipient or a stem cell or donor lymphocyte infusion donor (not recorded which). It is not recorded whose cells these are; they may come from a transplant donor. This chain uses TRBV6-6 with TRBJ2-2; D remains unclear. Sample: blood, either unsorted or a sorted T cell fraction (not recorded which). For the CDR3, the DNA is TGTGCCAGCAGTTACCCCAGGGAGCTGTTTTTT. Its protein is CASSYPRELFF.